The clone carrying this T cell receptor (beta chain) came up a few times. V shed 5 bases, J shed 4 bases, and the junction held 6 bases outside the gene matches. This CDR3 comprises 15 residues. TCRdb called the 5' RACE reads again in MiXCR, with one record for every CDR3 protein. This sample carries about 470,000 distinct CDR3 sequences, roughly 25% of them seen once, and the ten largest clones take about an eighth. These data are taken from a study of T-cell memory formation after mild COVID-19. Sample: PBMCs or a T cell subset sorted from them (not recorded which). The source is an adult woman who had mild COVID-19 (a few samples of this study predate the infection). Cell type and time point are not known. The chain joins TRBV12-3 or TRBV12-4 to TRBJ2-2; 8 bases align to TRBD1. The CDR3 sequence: CASSPDRGRTGELFF. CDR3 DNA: TGTGCCAGCAGTCCCGACAGGGGCCGCACCGGGGAGCTGTTTTTT.